The rows below give T cell receptor beta chains drawn from one sample of a study of T cells in tuberculosis. Data came from immunoSEQ multiplex PCR; TCRdb stores just in-frame clones and leaves some out. The sample has about 88,000 clones, roughly 88% seen once. Input material: CD1b-GMM tetramer-negative cells sorted from PBMCs. These TCRs come from an adult woman with latent tuberculosis. Each CDR3 is given with its conserved first and last residue. D genes are given only for firm matches. Part of the rows lack a size; the others show once, few, many or a class for expanded clones.

CDR3 DNA: TGTGCTAGCAGCTTAATGCGGGGGGCCGGGGAGACCCAGTACTTC; CDR3 protein: CASSLMRGAGETQYF; clone size: NA; J gene: TRBJ2-5; V gene: TRBV7-7; D gene: TRBD2
CDR3 DNA: TGTGCCAGCAGAGAGCAGGGGAGAGATGGCTACACCTTC; CDR3 protein: CASREQGRDGYTF; clone size: NA; J gene: TRBJ1-2; V gene: TRBV2; D gene: NA
CDR3 DNA: TGTGCCAGCAGGGGTTGGGGGGAAGAGACCCAGTACTTC; CDR3 protein: CASRGWGEETQYF; clone size: NA; J gene: TRBJ2-5; V gene: TRBV6-1; D gene: NA
CDR3 DNA: TGTGCCAGCAGCTTAAGACCGTGGACAGCTAACTATGGCTACACCTTC; CDR3 protein: CASSLRPWTANYGYTF; clone size: NA; J gene: TRBJ1-2; V gene: TRBV5-5; D gene: NA
CDR3 DNA: TGTGCCAGCAGTCAGGGATGGGGGCACACTGAAGCTTTCTTT; CDR3 protein: CASSQGWGHTEAFF; clone size: NA; J gene: TRBJ1-1; V gene: TRBV25-1; D gene: NA
CDR3 DNA: TGTGCCAGCAGTCCAGCCCTCAGGGGAAATTCACCCCTCCACTTT; CDR3 protein: CASSPALRGNSPLHF; clone size: NA; J gene: TRBJ1-6; V gene: TRBV5-8; D gene: NA
CDR3 DNA: TGTGCCAGCAGCTTGGGCAGATACGAGCAGTACTTC; CDR3 protein: CASSLGRYEQYF; clone size: NA; J gene: TRBJ2-7; V gene: TRBV5-6; D gene: NA
CDR3 DNA: TGCGCCAGCAGTCGGGACAGGGGAGTTTGGGAGCAGTACTTC; CDR3 protein: CASSRDRGVWEQYF; clone size: NA; J gene: TRBJ2-7; V gene: TRBV5-1; D gene: TRBD1
CDR3 DNA: TGTGCCAGCACCCACACAGGGCCTGGAAACACCATATATTTT; CDR3 protein: CASTHTGPGNTIYF; clone size: NA; J gene: TRBJ1-3; V gene: TRBV11-3; D gene: NA
CDR3 DNA: TGTGCCAGCCCCCCTGGACAGTTCAACTCTGGGGCCAACGTCCTGACTTTC; CDR3 protein: CASPPGQFNSGANVLTF; clone size: NA; J gene: TRBJ2-6; V gene: TRBV27; D gene: NA
CDR3 DNA: TGTGCCAGTAGTCTCCGGGACACGGATAATTCACCCCTCCACTTT; CDR3 protein: CASSLRDTDNSPLHF; clone size: NA; J gene: TRBJ1-6; V gene: TRBV19; D gene: NA
CDR3 DNA: TGTGCCAGCAGTCTAGGCACAGGGGGGGCCTACGAGCAGTACTTC; CDR3 protein: CASSLGTGGAYEQYF; clone size: NA; J gene: TRBJ2-7; V gene: TRBV28; D gene: NA
CDR3 DNA: TGTGCCAGCAGTAAACGGGACATTAGTGAAAAACTGTTTTTT; CDR3 protein: CASSKRDISEKLFF; clone size: NA; J gene: TRBJ1-4; V gene: TRBV2; D gene: NA
CDR3 DNA: TGTGCCAGCACCCAGGGTATCGCTGGAAACACCATATATTTT; CDR3 protein: CASTQGIAGNTIYF; clone size: NA; J gene: TRBJ1-3; V gene: TRBV6-6; D gene: NA
CDR3 DNA: TGTGCCAGCAGCTACAGGGGGATTCCCAATGAGCAGTTCTTC; CDR3 protein: CASSYRGIPNEQFF; clone size: NA; J gene: TRBJ2-1; V gene: TRBV13; D gene: TRBD1
CDR3 DNA: TGTGCCAGCAGCTTAAAAGCGGGGAGGGCCGGGGAGCTGTTTTTT; CDR3 protein: CASSLKAGRAGELFF; clone size: once; J gene: TRBJ2-2; V gene: TRBV7-3; D gene: TRBD2
CDR3 DNA: TGTGCCAGCAGCCCGGGACAGGGCTATCAGCCCCAGCATTTT; CDR3 protein: CASSPGQGYQPQHF; clone size: NA; J gene: TRBJ1-5; V gene: TRBV27; D gene: TRBD1
CDR3 DNA: TGTGCCTGGAGTCGACTAGCGGCGGGGGAGCTGTTTTTT; CDR3 protein: CAWSRLAAGELFF; clone size: NA; J gene: TRBJ2-2; V gene: TRBV30; D gene: TRBD2
CDR3 DNA: TGCAGCGTTGGCGGGTTCGCGAACACCGGGGAGCTGTTTTTT; CDR3 protein: CSVGGFANTGELFF; clone size: NA; J gene: TRBJ2-2; V gene: TRBV29-1; D gene: NA
CDR3 DNA: TGTGCCAGCCGATTGAGTGGGGCTTCGAACACTGAAGCTTTCTTT; CDR3 protein: CASRLSGASNTEAFF; clone size: NA; J gene: TRBJ1-1; V gene: TRBV19; D gene: NA
CDR3 DNA: TGCGCCAGCAGCTTGGGGGCGGGAAGCACAGATACGCAGTATTTT; CDR3 protein: CASSLGAGSTDTQYF; clone size: NA; J gene: TRBJ2-3; V gene: TRBV5-1; D gene: NA
CDR3 DNA: TGCGCCAGCAGCCAAGTTGGTGGCGGCTACACCTTC; CDR3 protein: CASSQVGGGYTF; clone size: once; J gene: TRBJ1-2; V gene: TRBV4-1; D gene: NA
CDR3 DNA: TGTGCCAGCAGCTTAGTTGCTAGCGGGGGTTATTACACCGGGGAGCTGTTTTTT; CDR3 protein: CASSLVASGGYYTGELFF; clone size: few; J gene: TRBJ2-2; V gene: TRBV7-6; D gene: TRBD2
CDR3 DNA: TGTGCCAGTAGTGGGGGGACGGGGAACTATGGCTACACCTTC; CDR3 protein: CASSGGTGNYGYTF; clone size: NA; J gene: TRBJ1-2; V gene: TRBV19; D gene: NA
CDR3 DNA: TGTGCCAGCAGTAAGACAGGGAACACTGAAGCTTTCTTT; CDR3 protein: CASSKTGNTEAFF; clone size: once; J gene: TRBJ1-1; V gene: TRBV6-6; D gene: NA
CDR3 DNA: TGTGCCAGCAGCTTACCTTATAGCAATCAGCCCCAGCATTTT; CDR3 protein: CASSLPYSNQPQHF; clone size: NA; J gene: TRBJ1-5; V gene: TRBV7-9; D gene: NA
CDR3 DNA: TGTGCTAGCAGCTTAAGGACAGGGGGCCGGGAGACCCAGTACTTC; CDR3 protein: CASSLRTGGRETQYF; clone size: NA; J gene: TRBJ2-5; V gene: TRBV7-7; D gene: TRBD1
CDR3 DNA: TGCAGCGTTCAGGGTAATGAAGCTTTCTTT; CDR3 protein: CSVQGNEAFF; clone size: NA; J gene: TRBJ1-1; V gene: TRBV29-1; D gene: NA
CDR3 DNA: TGCGCCAGCAGCCAAGATCTGGGCAGATCGGAGACCCAGTACTTC; CDR3 protein: CASSQDLGRSETQYF; clone size: NA; J gene: TRBJ2-5; V gene: TRBV4-3; D gene: NA
CDR3 DNA: TGTGCCAGTTCACAGCAGGGCTCCTACGAGCAGTACTTC; CDR3 protein: CASSQQGSYEQYF; clone size: NA; J gene: TRBJ2-7; V gene: TRBV19; D gene: NA
CDR3 DNA: TGTGCCAGCAGCGTAGGTGTCAGGGGACAAGAGACCCAGTACTTC; CDR3 protein: CASSVGVRGQETQYF; clone size: NA; J gene: TRBJ2-5; V gene: TRBV9; D gene: NA
CDR3 DNA: TGCGCCAGCAGCTTGTCAGATCTGGATACGCAGTATTTT; CDR3 protein: CASSLSDLDTQYF; clone size: NA; J gene: TRBJ2-3; V gene: TRBV5-1; D gene: NA
CDR3 DNA: TGTGCCAGCAGTGGAGGACTAGCGGGGTTATATGAGCAGTTCTTC; CDR3 protein: CASSGGLAGLYEQFF; clone size: NA; J gene: TRBJ2-1; V gene: TRBV27; D gene: TRBD2
CDR3 DNA: TGTGCCAGCAAAAAGGGGACAGTACTTTACGAGCAGTACTTC; CDR3 protein: CASKKGTVLYEQYF; clone size: NA; J gene: TRBJ2-7; V gene: TRBV6-1; D gene: TRBD1
CDR3 DNA: TGTGCCACCGCGGGAGACGGGGCAGATACGCAGTATTTT; CDR3 protein: CATAGDGADTQYF; clone size: once; J gene: TRBJ2-3; V gene: TRBV15; D gene: TRBD2
CDR3 DNA: TGTGCCAGCAGCGTACAACAGGGGCTAGCTAATGAAAAACTGTTTTTT; CDR3 protein: CASSVQQGLANEKLFF; clone size: NA; J gene: TRBJ1-4; V gene: TRBV9; D gene: TRBD1
CDR3 DNA: TGTGCCAGTAGTATAAAGACAGGGATCGTTGGCTACACCTTC; CDR3 protein: CASSIKTGIVGYTF; clone size: NA; J gene: TRBJ1-2; V gene: TRBV19; D gene: TRBD1
CDR3 DNA: TGTGCCAGCATTACAGGAGACCACTATAATTCACCCCTCCACTTT; CDR3 protein: CASITGDHYNSPLHF; clone size: NA; J gene: TRBJ1-6; V gene: TRBV2; D gene: NA
CDR3 DNA: TGTGCTAGCAGCTTAAATCCTGGGCGGACCGGGAGCCAGTACTTC; CDR3 protein: CASSLNPGRTGSQYF; clone size: NA; J gene: TRBJ2-5; V gene: TRBV7-7; D gene: NA
CDR3 DNA: TGCGCCAGCAGCTCTACTGAAACAGGGGATTACGAGCAGTACTTC; CDR3 protein: CASSSTETGDYEQYF; clone size: few; J gene: TRBJ2-7; V gene: TRBV5-1; D gene: TRBD1
CDR3 DNA: TGTGCCAGCTCACCACCGGTTGGCCGGACAACCCCTGGTCCCTCTGGGGCCAACGTCCTGACTTTC; CDR3 protein: CASSPPVGRTTPGPSGANVLTF; clone size: once; J gene: TRBJ2-6; V gene: TRBV18; D gene: NA
CDR3 DNA: TGTGCCAGCAGCCCGACGGCGGGAGACGATAACTATGGCTACACCTTC; CDR3 protein: CASSPTAGDDNYGYTF; clone size: NA; J gene: TRBJ1-2; V gene: TRBV7-2; D gene: NA
CDR3 DNA: TGTGCCAGCAGCTTAAAACGGGTAACTGAAGCTTTCTTT; CDR3 protein: CASSLKRVTEAFF; clone size: NA; J gene: TRBJ1-1; V gene: TRBV7-2; D gene: NA
CDR3 DNA: TGTGCCAGCAGCCCAGCGACTAGCACAAGCACAGATACGCAGTATTTT; CDR3 protein: CASSPATSTSTDTQYF; clone size: NA; J gene: TRBJ2-3; V gene: TRBV9; D gene: TRBD2
CDR3 DNA: TGTGCCATCAGGCACGACAGGGTGGGGCAGTACTTC; CDR3 protein: CAIRHDRVGQYF; clone size: few; J gene: TRBJ2-7; V gene: TRBV10-3; D gene: TRBD1
CDR3 DNA: TGCAGCGTTATCGAGGCGGGGAGGGGGTCGGAGACCCAGTACTTC; CDR3 protein: CSVIEAGRGSETQYF; clone size: NA; J gene: TRBJ2-5; V gene: TRBV29-1; D gene: NA
CDR3 DNA: TGTGCCAGTAGCACAAGGGGACTAGCGGGTTCCTACGAGCAGTACTTC; CDR3 protein: CASSTRGLAGSYEQYF; clone size: NA; J gene: TRBJ2-7; V gene: TRBV19; D gene: TRBD2
CDR3 DNA: TGTGCCAGCCTGGGGGGGTGGTATCAGCCCCAGCATTTT; CDR3 protein: CASLGGWYQPQHF; clone size: once; J gene: TRBJ1-5; V gene: TRBV6-1; D gene: NA
CDR3 DNA: TGTGCCAGCAGCTCAGACAGGGGGTCCCACAATGAGCAGTTCTTC; CDR3 protein: CASSSDRGSHNEQFF; clone size: once; J gene: TRBJ2-1; V gene: TRBV11-2; D gene: TRBD1
CDR3 DNA: TGTGCCAGCAGCTCCACGGCGACGGAGACCCTGGAGGAGACCCAGTACTTC; CDR3 protein: CASSSTATETLEETQYF; clone size: NA; J gene: TRBJ2-5; V gene: TRBV9; D gene: NA
CDR3 DNA: TGCGCCAGCAGCTTGGTTTTTAGAGAGACCCAGTACTTC; CDR3 protein: CASSLVFRETQYF; clone size: NA; J gene: TRBJ2-5; V gene: TRBV5-1; D gene: NA
CDR3 DNA: TGTGCCATCAGTGAGGTGCGGGTGAACACTGAAGCTTTCTTT; CDR3 protein: CAISEVRVNTEAFF; clone size: NA; J gene: TRBJ1-1; V gene: TRBV10-3; D gene: NA
CDR3 DNA: TGTGCCAGCAGCTTAGCTCTAGCGGGGCCCTACGAGCAGTACTTC; CDR3 protein: CASSLALAGPYEQYF; clone size: NA; J gene: TRBJ2-7; V gene: TRBV7-2; D gene: TRBD2
CDR3 DNA: TGCGCCAGCAGCCCGGAAGGGCGACAGGGGGCTGAAGCTTTCTTT; CDR3 protein: CASSPEGRQGAEAFF; clone size: NA; J gene: TRBJ1-1; V gene: TRBV5-1; D gene: TRBD1
CDR3 DNA: TGTCCTGGGAGCGCACCGGCAGAAGTCCCGGGAGCGGGGGGGCCGAGTGAGCAGTTCTTC; CDR3 protein: CPGSAPAEVPGAGGPSEQFF; clone size: NA; J gene: TRBJ2-1; V gene: TRBV22-1; D gene: NA
CDR3 DNA: TGTGCCAGCAGCTTGTCCCCCGGGGTAGGCTATGGCTACACCTTC; CDR3 protein: CASSLSPGVGYGYTF; clone size: NA; J gene: TRBJ1-2; V gene: TRBV7-9; D gene: NA
CDR3 DNA: TGTGCCAGCAGCCCACCCAACGGCCTAGCGACCGGGGAGCTGTTTTTT; CDR3 protein: CASSPPNGLATGELFF; clone size: few; J gene: TRBJ2-2; V gene: TRBV5-4; D gene: NA
CDR3 DNA: TGTGCCGCCCTGGTGGTGGACGGGGGGGTAGGGCCCCAGCATTTT; CDR3 protein: CAALVVDGGVGPQHF; clone size: NA; J gene: TRBJ1-5; V gene: TRBV6-1; D gene: NA
CDR3 DNA: TGTGCCAGCAGCGTACAGGGAACAGGGAGAACCGGGGAGCTGTTTTTT; CDR3 protein: CASSVQGTGRTGELFF; clone size: NA; J gene: TRBJ2-2; V gene: TRBV7-3; D gene: NA
CDR3 DNA: TGTGCCAGCAGTTCACATACAGGACAGGGTGGTCAGCCCCAGCATTTT; CDR3 protein: CASSSHTGQGGQPQHF; clone size: NA; J gene: TRBJ1-5; V gene: TRBV28; D gene: TRBD1